This T cell receptor (beta chain) was identified during a study of vaccination and CD4 T cells after COVID-19. The wider study: The study drew post-COVID samples a median approximately 100 days after diagnosis (range 35 to 161).

Specified treatment: approximately nine-day PBMC culture with coronavirus spike peptide pools or control peptides (ViraFEST assay). This clonotype occurred a few times. Its antigen is currently unknown. Trimming cost V 2 bases and J 9 bases, with 11 bases left between them. This CDR3 comprises 13 residues. CDR1 and CDR2 (germline): LGHDT, YNNKEL (reference sequence). General study results and limits: In convalescent patients, 304 of 307 vaccine-specific clones were mono-reactive for SARS-CoV-2 spike.

Researchers used the Oncomine TCR Beta short-read assay to sequence DNA from cultured CD4+ T cells. After culture, CD4+ T cells served as the source for genomic DNA extraction. A single record per CDR3 protein comes from TCRdb applying MiXCR to the PCR reads. Found here are some 9,600 distinct CDR3 sequences, 63% of them singletons; the top ten hold 20% to 25%. The chain links TRBV3-1 to TRBJ2-4; a weak D match, TRBD2 (5 bases). Input material: CD4+ T cells from blood, cultured in vitro. This TCR was sampled from a human donor who had recovered from COVID-19. In nucleotides, the CDR3 is TGTGCCAGCAGCCAACGAGGGTATGGCATTCAGTACTTC. It encodes CASSQRGYGIQYF.